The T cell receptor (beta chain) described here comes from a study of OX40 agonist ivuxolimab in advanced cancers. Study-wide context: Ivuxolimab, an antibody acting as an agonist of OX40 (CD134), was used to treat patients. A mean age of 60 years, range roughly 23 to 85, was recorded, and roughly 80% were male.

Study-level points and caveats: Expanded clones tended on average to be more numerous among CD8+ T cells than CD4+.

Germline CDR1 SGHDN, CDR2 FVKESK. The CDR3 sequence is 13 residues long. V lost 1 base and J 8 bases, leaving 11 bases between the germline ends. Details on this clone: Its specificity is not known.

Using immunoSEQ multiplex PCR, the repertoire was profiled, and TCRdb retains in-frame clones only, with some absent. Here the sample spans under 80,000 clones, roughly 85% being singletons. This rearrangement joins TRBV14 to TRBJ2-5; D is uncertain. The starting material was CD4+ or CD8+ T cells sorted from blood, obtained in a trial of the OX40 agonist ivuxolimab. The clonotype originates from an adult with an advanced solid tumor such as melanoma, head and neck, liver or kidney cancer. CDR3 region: CASSQVRSATQYF. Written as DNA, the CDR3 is TGTGCCAGCAGCCAAGTCCGGTCCGCAACCCAGTACTTC.